This is a list of T cell receptor beta chains from one sample in a study of T cell changes during pregnancy in multiple sclerosis. Assay used: immunoSEQ multiplex PCR; TCRdb lists only in-frame clones, some missing. The sample yields 70,000 to 80,000 clones, approximately 86% seen once. Sequencing was performed on peripheral blood, taken before pregnancy. These receptors were taken from a female donor with multiple sclerosis, enrolled in a pregnancy study. The CDR3 runs from the conserved cysteine through the conserved F or W. A D gene is named only where the DNA matches it firmly. Expanded clones are given a class, and other clones once, few, many or no size at all.

V	size	length	D	J	DNA	CDR3
TRBV6-1	.	18	.	TRBJ1-2	TGTGCCAGCAGTGAAGTTGGGGCAGGGTCAGAAAATAACTATGGCTACACCTTC	CASSEVGAGSENNYGYTF
TRBV4-2	.	16	.	TRBJ1-2	TGTGCCAGCAGCCAAGAGCGGACAAACTCAAACTATGGCTACACCTTC	CASSQERTNSNYGYTF
TRBV5-8	.	13	.	TRBJ2-1	TGTGCCAGCATTGAGGCCTCCGGGAATGAGCAGTTCTTC	CASIEASGNEQFF
TRBV10-3	once	13	TRBD1	TRBJ1-1	TGTGCCATTGGGGACAGGACGAACACTGAAGCTTTCTTT	CAIGDRTNTEAFF
TRBV9	once	14	TRBD1	TRBJ1-6	TGTGCCAGCAGCCCCACAGGGGACGGTTCACCCCTCCACTTT	CASSPTGDGSPLHF
TRBV5-1	.	15	.	TRBJ2-2	TGCGCCAGCAGCTTGGAAGCTTATAACACCGGGGAGCTGTTTTTT	CASSLEAYNTGELFF
TRBV6-6	.	15	TRBD1	TRBJ1-2	TGTGCCAGCAGTGAGACAGGGGGCCCTTCCTATGGCTACACCTTC	CASSETGGPSYGYTF
TRBV5-1	.	16	TRBD2	TRBJ2-3	TGCGCCAGCAGCTTCGTAAGCGGGAGAAGGACAGATACGCAGTATTTT	CASSFVSGRRTDTQYF
TRBV9	.	18	TRBD2	TRBJ2-3	TGTGCCAGCAGCGTCCTCCTCCCTGGCGGGGGGCTCACAGATACGCAGTATTTT	CASSVLLPGGGLTDTQYF
TRBV2	.	17	TRBD2	TRBJ2-1	TGTGCCAGCAGAGGGGGGACTAGCAGATCGCGTTACAATGAGCAGTTCTTC	CASRGGTSRSRYNEQFF
TRBV5-1	.	16	TRBD2	TRBJ2-5	TGCGCCAGCAGCCAGGGACTAGCGGGAGGAGAAGAGACCCAGTACTTC	CASSQGLAGGEETQYF
TRBV27	.	14	.	TRBJ2-2	TGTGCCAGCAGTTATGGCAGGGGTACCGGGGAGCTGTTTTTT	CASSYGRGTGELFF
TRBV9	.	12	.	TRBJ2-1	TGTGCCAGCAGCATCACAGGGAATGAGCAGTTCTTC	CASSITGNEQFF
TRBV2	.	15	TRBD1	TRBJ1-3	TGTGCCAGCCGATCGACAGGGGGCCTAGGAAACACCATATATTTT	CASRSTGGLGNTIYF
TRBV5-1	.	14	TRBD1	TRBJ2-3	TGCGCCAGCAGCTCCGACAGGGGGGAAGATACGCAGTATTTT	CASSSDRGEDTQYF
TRBV30	.	13	.	TRBJ1-1	TGTGCCTGGAGTCGTACAGGGAACACTGAAGCTTTCTTT	CAWSRTGNTEAFF
TRBV7-2	.	16	TRBD1	TRBJ2-2	TGTGCCAGCAGCTTAGCGGGACAGGGGAACACCGGGGAGCTGTTTTTT	CASSLAGQGNTGELFF
TRBV30	.	13	TRBD1	TRBJ2-7	TGTGCCTGGAGTGGAGACAGGGGACCAGGGCAGTACTTC	CAWSGDRGPGQYF
TRBV5-6	.	14	.	TRBJ1-1	TGTGCCAGCAGCTTGGCCGGGTTTTCTAGGGGAGCTTTCTTT	CASSLAGFSRGAFF
TRBV9	.	15	.	TRBJ2-5	TGTGCCAGCAGCGTTGGGGTCAGGGTGGAGGAGACCCAGTACTTC	CASSVGVRVEETQYF
TRBV7-9	.	13	.	TRBJ2-7	TGTGCCAGCAGCTTCCATACGGAACAGATACTGAACTTC	CASSFHTEQILNF
TRBV9	.	13	.	TRBJ1-1	TGTGCCAGCAGCGCTATCCCCCACACTGAAGCTTTCTTT	CASSAIPHTEAFF
TRBV30	.	15	TRBD1	TRBJ1-1	TGTGCCGCAATACACCGGGACAGGTCGAACACTGAAGCTTTCTTT	CAAIHRDRSNTEAFF
TRBV6-4	.	17	TRBD2	TRBJ2-1	TGTGCCAGCAGTGGCGGAGGCGGGAGGCTCTCCTACAATGAGCAGTTCTTC	CASSGGGGRLSYNEQFF
TRBV10-3	.	14	.	TRBJ2-7	TGTGCCAGCAAACAGGGGGGGAGCTCCTACGAGCAGTACTTC	CASKQGGSSYEQYF
TRBV11-1	.	14	.	TRBJ1-2	TGTGCCAGCAACCCCCCGTTTCGGGTTGGTGGCTACACCTTC	CASNPPFRVGGYTF
TRBV11-3	.	18	.	TRBJ2-2	TGTGCCAGCAGCTTAGATCTGGGCAGTACAACGAACACCGGGGAGCTGTTTTTT	CASSLDLGSTTNTGELFF
TRBV7-9	.	11	.	TRBJ2-7	TGTGCCAGCAGCGCGACCTACGAGCAGTACTTC	CASSATYEQYF
TRBV6-1	.	12	.	TRBJ2-7	TGTGCCAGCAGTGAATCCGTCGACGAGCAGTACTTC	CASSESVDEQYF
TRBV5-1	.	14	.	TRBJ2-7	TGCGCCAGCAGCGCAGACAATTCAGGGGACGAGCAGTACTTC	CASSADNSGDEQYF
TRBV19	.	15	.	TRBJ2-7	TGTGCCAGTAGTATAAGCGGGCCGTTGAGCAACGAGCAGTACTTC	CASSISGPLSNEQYF
TRBV29-1	.	15	.	TRBJ2-5	TGCAGCGCGGAGGGAACTTACAGGGGTCGACAGACCCAGTACTTC	CSAEGTYRGRQTQYF
TRBV2	.	14	TRBD2	TRBJ2-7	TGTGCCAGCCTCCGACTAGCGGGAGTCTACGAGCAGTACTTC	CASLRLAGVYEQYF
TRBV7-2	.	14	.	TRBJ1-1	TGTGCCAGCAGCCCCCAGGGCCTATGGGCTGAAGCTTTCTTT	CASSPQGLWAEAFF
TRBV5-5	.	14	TRBD1	TRBJ1-4	TGTGCCAGCAGCCTAGGGGGCACTAATGAAAAACTGTTTTTT	CASSLGGTNEKLFF
TRBV4-3	.	17	TRBD1	TRBJ2-6	TGCGCCAGCAGCCAAGGAGACAGGGGGACTGGGGCCAACGTCCTGACTTTC	CASSQGDRGTGANVLTF
TRBV27	.	13	TRBD1	TRBJ2-4	TGTGCCAGCAGTTTATACAGGGGAGACATTCAGTACTTC	CASSLYRGDIQYF
TRBV6-1	.	14	.	TRBJ1-5	TGTGCCAGCGCCCGGACAGCCAAGGATCAGCCCCAGCATTTT	CASARTAKDQPQHF
TRBV18	.	14	TRBD2	TRBJ2-3	TGTGCCAGCTCCCTCACTAGCGGCCAAGATACGCAGTATTTT	CASSLTSGQDTQYF
TRBV12-5	.	15	.	TRBJ2-5	TGTGCTAGTGGTCGATCATCTGGGGCCCAAGAGACCCAGTACTTC	CASGRSSGAQETQYF
TRBV9	.	14	TRBD2	TRBJ2-5	TGTGCCAGCAGTAAAGGGCTAGCGGGAGAGACCCAGTACTTC	CASSKGLAGETQYF
TRBV7-2	.	15	.	TRBJ2-7	TGTGCCAGCAGCCGTCAGGCAGGGGAGTCCTACGAGCAGTACTTC	CASSRQAGESYEQYF
TRBV5-1	once	14	TRBD1	TRBJ1-1	TGCGCCAGCAGCTTCTTGGACAGGGGTGAAGAAGCTTTCTTT	CASSFLDRGEEAFF
TRBV11-2	.	15	.	TRBJ1-6	TGTGCCAGCAGCTTAGATGAGGTCTATAATTCACCCCTCCACTTT	CASSLDEVYNSPLHF
TRBV2	.	14	.	TRBJ2-1	TGTGCCAGCAGTGAAATGGCTGGCAGTTTGGAGCAGTTCTTC	CASSEMAGSLEQFF
TRBV6-6	.	16	TRBD2	TRBJ2-1	TGTGCCAGCAGTTTGGCTCCCGGGACTAGGTACAATGAGCAGTTCTTC	CASSLAPGTRYNEQFF
TRBV2	.	16	TRBD1	TRBJ1-3	TGTGCCAGCAGGCCCGGGACAGGACTAACCGGAAACACCATATATTTT	CASRPGTGLTGNTIYF
TRBV19	.	14	.	TRBJ1-2	TGTGCCAGTAGTATAGTTAGCGGGTTTTATGGCTACACCTTC	CASSIVSGFYGYTF